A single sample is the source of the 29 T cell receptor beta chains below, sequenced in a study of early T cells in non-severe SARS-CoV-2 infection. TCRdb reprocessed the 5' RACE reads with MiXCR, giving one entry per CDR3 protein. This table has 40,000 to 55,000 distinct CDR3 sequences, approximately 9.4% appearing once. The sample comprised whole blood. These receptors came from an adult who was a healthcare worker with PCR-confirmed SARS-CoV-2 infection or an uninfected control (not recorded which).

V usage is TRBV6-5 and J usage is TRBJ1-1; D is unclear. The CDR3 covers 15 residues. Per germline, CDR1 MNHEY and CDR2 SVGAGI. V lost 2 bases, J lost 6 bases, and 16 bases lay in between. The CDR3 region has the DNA TGTGCCAGCAGTTACCACCCCGCGGCGGGCCCTGAAGCTTTCTTT. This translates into CASSYHPAAGPEAFF.

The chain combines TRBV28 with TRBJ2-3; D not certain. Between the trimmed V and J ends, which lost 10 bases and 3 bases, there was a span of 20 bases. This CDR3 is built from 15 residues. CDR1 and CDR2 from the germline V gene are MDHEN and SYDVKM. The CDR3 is CATLNSAERTDTQYF. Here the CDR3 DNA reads TGTGCCACCCTAAACTCGGCCGAACGGACAGATACGCAGTATTTT. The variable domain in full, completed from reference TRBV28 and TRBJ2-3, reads DVKVTQSSRYLVKRTGEKVFLECVQDMDHENMFWYRQDPGLGLRLIYFSYDVKMKEKGDIPEGYSVSREKKERFSLILESASTNQTSMYLCATLNSAERTDTQYFGPGTRLTVL.

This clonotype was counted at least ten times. The CDR3 bases are TGCAGCGACGGACATTGGAACACTGAAGCTTTCTTT. Its translation: CSDGHWNTEAFF. The V gene is TRBV29-1, the J gene TRBJ1-1; possible D gene TRBD1, 5 bases. The CDR3 runs 12 residues. Germline CDR1 and CDR2: SQVTM and ANQGSEA. Trimming shortened V by 7 bases and J by 1 base, and 10 bases separated the two germline ends.

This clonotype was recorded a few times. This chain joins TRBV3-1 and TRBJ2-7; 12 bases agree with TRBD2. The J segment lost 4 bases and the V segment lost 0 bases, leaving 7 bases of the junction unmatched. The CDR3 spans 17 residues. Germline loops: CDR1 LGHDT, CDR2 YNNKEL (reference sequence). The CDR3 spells CASSQDRLAGVRYEQYF. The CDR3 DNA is TGTGCCAGCAGCCAAGACCGACTAGCGGGAGTCAGGTACGAGCAGTACTTC.

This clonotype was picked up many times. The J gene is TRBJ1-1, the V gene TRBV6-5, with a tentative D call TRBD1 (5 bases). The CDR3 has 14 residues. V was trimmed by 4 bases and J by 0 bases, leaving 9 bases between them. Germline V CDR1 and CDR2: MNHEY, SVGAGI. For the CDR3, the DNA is TGTGCCAGCAGTTCGAGACAGTTGAACACTGAAGCTTTCTTT. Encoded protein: CASSSRQLNTEAFF.

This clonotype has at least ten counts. DNA of the CDR3: TGTGCCAGTACCAACCATGACAGGGGAGTACAGCCCCAGCATTTT. As protein: CASTNHDRGVQPQHF. The chain carries TRBV7-9 and TRBJ1-5, with 8 bases that match TRBD1. Germline loops: CDR1 SEHNR, CDR2 FQNEAQ (reference sequence). V was pared by 9 bases and J by 7 bases, with 14 bases of the junction left unmatched. The CDR3 sequence is 15 residues long.

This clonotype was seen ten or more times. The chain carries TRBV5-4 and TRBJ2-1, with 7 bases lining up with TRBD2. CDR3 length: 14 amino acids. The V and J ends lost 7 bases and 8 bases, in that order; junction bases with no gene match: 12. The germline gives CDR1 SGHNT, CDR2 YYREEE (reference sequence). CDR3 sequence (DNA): TGTGCCAGCGGTACGGGCGGGAGAGTAGATGAGCAGTTCTTC. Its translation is CASGTGGRVDEQFF.

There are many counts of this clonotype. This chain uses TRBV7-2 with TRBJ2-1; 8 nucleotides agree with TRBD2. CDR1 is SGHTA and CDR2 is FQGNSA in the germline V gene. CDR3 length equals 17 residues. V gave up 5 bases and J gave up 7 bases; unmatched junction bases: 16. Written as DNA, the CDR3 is TGTGCCAGCAGCCTTAAGCCGGGTAGCGGGATGGAGAATGAGCAGTTCTTC. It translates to CASSLKPGSGMENEQFF.

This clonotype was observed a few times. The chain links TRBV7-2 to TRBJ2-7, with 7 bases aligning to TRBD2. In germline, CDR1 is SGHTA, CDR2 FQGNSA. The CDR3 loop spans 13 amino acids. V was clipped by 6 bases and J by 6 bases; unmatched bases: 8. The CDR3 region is CASRPSGTGEQYF. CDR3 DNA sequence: TGTGCCAGCAGACCTAGCGGTACCGGCGAGCAGTACTTC.

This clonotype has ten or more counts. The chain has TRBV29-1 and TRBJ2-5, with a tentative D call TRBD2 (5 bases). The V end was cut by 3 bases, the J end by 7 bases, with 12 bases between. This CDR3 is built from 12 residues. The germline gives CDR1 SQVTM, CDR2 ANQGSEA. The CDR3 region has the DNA TGCAGCGTTGAGAGGGTCGGCGGGACCCAGTACTTC. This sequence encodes CSVERVGGTQYF.

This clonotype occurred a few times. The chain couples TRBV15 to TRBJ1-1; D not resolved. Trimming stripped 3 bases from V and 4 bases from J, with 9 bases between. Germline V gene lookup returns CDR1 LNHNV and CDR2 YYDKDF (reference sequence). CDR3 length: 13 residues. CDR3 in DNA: TGTGCCACCAGCAGTGAGAGAGGCACTGAAGCTTTCTTT. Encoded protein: CATSSERGTEAFF.

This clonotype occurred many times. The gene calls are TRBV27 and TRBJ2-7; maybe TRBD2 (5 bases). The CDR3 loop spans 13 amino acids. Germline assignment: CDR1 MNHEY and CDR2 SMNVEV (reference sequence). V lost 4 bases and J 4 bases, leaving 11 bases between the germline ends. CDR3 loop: CASSSTIRYEQYF. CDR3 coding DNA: TGTGCCAGCAGTTCGACTATACGGTACGAGCAGTACTTC.

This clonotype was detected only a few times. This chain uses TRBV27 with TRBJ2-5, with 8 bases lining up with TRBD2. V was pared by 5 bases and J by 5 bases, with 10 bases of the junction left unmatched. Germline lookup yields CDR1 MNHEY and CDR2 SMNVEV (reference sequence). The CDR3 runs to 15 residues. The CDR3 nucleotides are TGTGCCAGCAGTCACTCCTCCGGGGGGGCTGAGACCCAGTACTTC. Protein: CASSHSSGGAETQYF.

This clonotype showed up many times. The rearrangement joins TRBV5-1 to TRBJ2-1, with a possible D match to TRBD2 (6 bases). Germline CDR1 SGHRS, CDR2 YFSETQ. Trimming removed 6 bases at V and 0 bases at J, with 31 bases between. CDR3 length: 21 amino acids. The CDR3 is CASKRAMGLPIQSSSYNEQFF. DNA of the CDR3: TGCGCCAGCAAGAGGGCAATGGGACTTCCCATCCAATCCAGCTCCTACAATGAGCAGTTCTTC.

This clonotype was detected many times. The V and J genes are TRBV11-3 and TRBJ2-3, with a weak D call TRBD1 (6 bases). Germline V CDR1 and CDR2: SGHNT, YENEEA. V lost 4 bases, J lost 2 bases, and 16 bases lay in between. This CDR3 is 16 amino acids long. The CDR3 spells CASSSSGQLPTDTQYF. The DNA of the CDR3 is TGTGCCAGCAGCTCCAGCGGACAGTTACCCACAGATACGCAGTATTTT. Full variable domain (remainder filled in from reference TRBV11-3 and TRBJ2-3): EAGVVQSPRYKIIEKKQPVAFWCNPISGHNTLYWYLQNLGQGPELLIRYENEEAVDDSQLPKDRFSAERLKGVDSTLKIQPAELGDSAVYLCASSSSGQLPTDTQYFGPGTRLTVL.

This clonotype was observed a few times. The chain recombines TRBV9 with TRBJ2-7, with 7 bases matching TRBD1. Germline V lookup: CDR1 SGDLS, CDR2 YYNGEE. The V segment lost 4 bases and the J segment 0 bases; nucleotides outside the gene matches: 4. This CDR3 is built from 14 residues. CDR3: CASSYGQDSYEQYF. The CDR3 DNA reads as TGTGCCAGCAGCTACGGACAGGACTCCTACGAGCAGTACTTC.

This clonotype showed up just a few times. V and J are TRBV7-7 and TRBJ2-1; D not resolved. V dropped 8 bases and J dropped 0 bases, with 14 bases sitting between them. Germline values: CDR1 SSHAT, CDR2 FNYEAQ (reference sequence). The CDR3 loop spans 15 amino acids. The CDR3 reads CASCSVAASYNEQFF. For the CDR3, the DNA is TGTGCCAGCTGTTCGGTCGCGGCCTCCTACAATGAGCAGTTCTTC.

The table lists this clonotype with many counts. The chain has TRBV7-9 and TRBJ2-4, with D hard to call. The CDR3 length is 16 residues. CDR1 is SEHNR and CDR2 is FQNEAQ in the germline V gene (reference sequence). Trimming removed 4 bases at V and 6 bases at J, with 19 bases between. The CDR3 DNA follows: TGTGCCAGCAGCTCCTCCCTTGCCCCCGTGGGAAACATTCAGTACTTC. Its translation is CASSSSLAPVGNIQYF.

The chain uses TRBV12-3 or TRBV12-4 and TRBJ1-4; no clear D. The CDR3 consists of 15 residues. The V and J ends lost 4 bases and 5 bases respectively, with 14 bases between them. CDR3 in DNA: TGTGCCAGCAGTTCCCCCGGGCAGCGGAATGAAAAACTGTTTTTT. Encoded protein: CASSSPGQRNEKLFF.

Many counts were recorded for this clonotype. The CDR3 is CASTRLAGGTGELFF. CDR3 DNA: TGTGCCAGCACCAGACTAGCGGGAGGTACCGGGGAGCTGTTTTTT. J is TRBJ2-2 and V is TRBV2; 13 nucleotides agree with TRBD2. The CDR3 is 15 residues long. Germline CDR1 is SNHLY and CDR2 is FYNNEI. The junction had 4 bases not matched to a gene; V was cut back by 7 bases and J by 5 bases.

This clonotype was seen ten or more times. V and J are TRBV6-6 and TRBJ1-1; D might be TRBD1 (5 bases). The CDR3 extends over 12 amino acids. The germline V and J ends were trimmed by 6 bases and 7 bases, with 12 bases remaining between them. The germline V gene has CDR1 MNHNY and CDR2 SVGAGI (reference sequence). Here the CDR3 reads CASSLGPSEAFF. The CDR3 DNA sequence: TGTGCCAGCAGCCTGGGACCGAGTGAAGCTTTCTTT.

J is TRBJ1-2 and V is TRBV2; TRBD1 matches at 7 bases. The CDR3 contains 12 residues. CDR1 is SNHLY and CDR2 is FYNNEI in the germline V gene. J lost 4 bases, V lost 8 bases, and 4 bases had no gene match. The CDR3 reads CASVQGIYGYTF. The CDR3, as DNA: TGTGCCAGCGTACAGGGGATCTATGGCTACACCTTC.

Here the CDR3 reads CASSSTGGRTEAFF. The CDR3 DNA reads as TGTGCCAGCAGCTCAACTGGGGGGAGAACTGAAGCTTTCTTT. V gene TRBV7-9 combines with J gene TRBJ1-1; D is perhaps TRBD1 (5 bases). From germline, CDR1 is SEHNR and CDR2 FQNEAQ (reference sequence). CDR3 size: 14 residues. Trimming removed 4 bases from V and 5 bases from J, with 14 bases in between. Full variable domain (missing parts from reference TRBV7-9 and TRBJ1-1): DTGVSQNPRHKITKRGQNVTFRCDPISEHNRLYWYRQTLGQGPEFLTYFQNEAQLEKSRLLSDRFSAERPKGSFSTLEIQRTEQGDSAMYLCASSSTGGRTEAFFGQGTRLTVV.

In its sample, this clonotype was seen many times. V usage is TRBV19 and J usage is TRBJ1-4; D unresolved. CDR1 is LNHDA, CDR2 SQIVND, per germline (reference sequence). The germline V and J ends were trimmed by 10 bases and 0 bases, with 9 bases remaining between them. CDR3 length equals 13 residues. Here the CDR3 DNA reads TGTGCCACCTGTGGGACAACTAATGAAAAACTGTTTTTT. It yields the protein CATCGTTNEKLFF.

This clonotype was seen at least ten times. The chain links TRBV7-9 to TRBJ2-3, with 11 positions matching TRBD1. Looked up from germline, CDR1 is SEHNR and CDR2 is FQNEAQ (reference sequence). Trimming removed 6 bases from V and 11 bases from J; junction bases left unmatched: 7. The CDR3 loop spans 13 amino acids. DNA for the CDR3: TGTGCCAGCAGTTCTCCGGGACAGGGGGTGCAGTATTTT. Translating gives CASSSPGQGVQYF.

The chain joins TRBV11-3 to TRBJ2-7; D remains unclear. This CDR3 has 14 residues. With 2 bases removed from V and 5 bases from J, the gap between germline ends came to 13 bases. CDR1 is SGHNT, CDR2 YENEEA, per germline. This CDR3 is CASSLTYPGHEQYF. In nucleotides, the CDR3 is TGTGCCAGCAGCTTAACCTACCCTGGGCACGAGCAGTACTTC.

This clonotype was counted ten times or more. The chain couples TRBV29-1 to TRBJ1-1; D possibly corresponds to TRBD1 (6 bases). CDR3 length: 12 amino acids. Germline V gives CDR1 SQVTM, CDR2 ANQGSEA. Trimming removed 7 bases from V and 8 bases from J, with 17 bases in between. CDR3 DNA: TGCAGCGCTCGAGGGGGTCCGGGAGAAGCTTTCTTT. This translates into CSARGGPGEAFF. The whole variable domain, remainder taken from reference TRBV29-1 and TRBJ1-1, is SAVISQKPSRDICQRGTSLTIQCQVDSQVTMMFWYRQQPGQSLTLIATANQGSEATYESGFVIDKFPISRPNLTFSTLTVSNMSPEDSSIYLCSARGGPGEAFFGQGTRLTVV.

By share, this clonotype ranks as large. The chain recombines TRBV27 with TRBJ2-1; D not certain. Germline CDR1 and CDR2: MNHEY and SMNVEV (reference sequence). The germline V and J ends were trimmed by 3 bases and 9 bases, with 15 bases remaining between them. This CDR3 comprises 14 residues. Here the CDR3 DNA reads TGTGCCAGCAGTTTGGGTTCAGCTGCCCGTGAGCAGTTCTTC. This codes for CASSLGSAAREQFF.

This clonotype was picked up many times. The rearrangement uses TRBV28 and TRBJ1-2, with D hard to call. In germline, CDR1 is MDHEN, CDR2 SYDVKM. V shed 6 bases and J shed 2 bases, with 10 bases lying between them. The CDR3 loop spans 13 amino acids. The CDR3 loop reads CASRPTENYGYTF. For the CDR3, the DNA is TGTGCCAGCAGGCCTACAGAGAACTATGGCTACACCTTC.